This T cell receptor (beta chain) derives from a study of blood T cell repertoires in COVID-19 (dated by TCRdb to about 2020). In terms of the full investigation: Samples from collaborators originated in the United States, Italy and Spain and spanned both the acute and convalescent phases of COVID-19. Where available, HLA class I and class II types were obtained from metadata supplied by the sample provider rather than from assay-based typing. A de-identified subject ID, COVID-19 status, age in years and sex were almost always included in the sample metadata. The material from the prospective study consisted of cDNA or gDNA derived from T cells, B-cell-depleted T cells, or PBMCs. The repertoires were released in a freely available public database meant as a resource for research on the immune response to SARS-CoV-2. The samples were drawn from two sources: the first 160 participants of the ongoing ImmuneRACE study, and 950 to 1,500 subjects contributed by 6 global collaborators. Subjects who had been exposed to COVID-19, were actively infected with it, or had recovered from it provided the deeply sampled blood TCRbeta repertoires that made up the dataset. Study-wide conclusions, independent of this receptor: The quantity of clinical and demographic metadata differed by source and by participant and was supplied without curation.

TCRbeta CDR3 regions were amplified from genomic DNA using the immunoSEQ Assay, a bias-controlled multiplex PCR. As for how the authors treated the data: The number of nucleated cells in each sample was estimated from the amplification of reference gene primers within the assay. To quantify the absolute abundance of each unique TCRbeta CDR3 rearrangement, sequence reads were collapsed and filtered. For each sample, productive Simpson clonality was calculated by taking the square root of Simpson's diversity index across productive rearrangements. Held by TCRdb, this immuneACCESS table contains in-frame sequences only and omits some clones. Under half of the omission traces to an unresolved V gene where checked; the cause of the rest is unknown. V, J and clone size are taken as reported in that table, and D and trimming were inferred from the DNA itself. The sample has about 140,000 clones on record, roughly four fifths of them singletons. The top ten constitute about 12% of the sample.

Comments on this clone: Its antigen remains unidentified. Base qualities are not at hand, and no much larger clone is one base apart.

CDR1 and CDR2, looked up from the germline V gene (reference sequence), are SGHNT and YYREEE. The CDR3 starts with the cysteine, ends with the phenylalanine, and has 16 residues. Only the CDR3 portion is preserved as DNA: 48 bases, with reading frame beginning at the first base. V loses 0 bases of germline sequence and J loses 7 bases, and the interval between the two ends is 19 bases. Collaborating institutions collected whole blood in K2EDTA tubes following their own protocols. For TCRbeta analysis, collaborators shipped samples as frozen whole blood, isolated PBMCs, or DNA extracted from either of those sample types.

Material for sequencing was peripheral blood. The receptor was derived from an elderly man with acute or convalescent COVID-19. The rearrangement joined TRBV5-4 to TRBJ1-2, and perhaps TRBD1 as D gene, on 5 matching bases. In nucleotides, the sequence is TGTGCCAGCAGCTTGGCAGGACACCCAGATAAGATTGGCTACACCTTC. This is translated as CASSLAGHPDKIGYTF. The variable domain in full, with residues beyond the CDR3 obtained from the reference TRBV5-4 and TRBJ1-2 genes, is ETGVTQSPTHLIKTRGQQVTLRCSSQSGHNTVSWYQQALGQGPQFIFQYYREEENGRGNFPPRFSGLQFPNYSSELNVNALELDDSALYLCASSLAGHPDKIGYTFGSGTRLTVV.